A single sample gave rise to the 3 T cell receptor beta chains below, sequenced in a study of blood T cell repertoires in COVID-19. Libraries were prepared by immunoSEQ multiplex PCR; TCRdb keeps only in-frame clonotypes and omits some of them. The data show approximately 60,000 clones, roughly 86% seen once. What was sequenced was peripheral blood. The receptor set was obtained from a woman older than 75 with acute or convalescent COVID-19.

The chain couples TRBV6-6 to TRBJ1-1; D is undetermined. Trimming took 7 bases from V and 2 from J, leaving 11 bases between them. The CDR3 extends over 13 amino acids. Germline V gene sequence: CDR1 MNHNY, CDR2 SVGAGI (reference sequence). CDR3 in amino acids: CASKDQANTEAFF. The CDR3 DNA reads TGTGCCAGCAAAGACCAGGCCAACACTGAAGCTTTCTTT.

The chain links TRBV4-1 to TRBJ1-2; D gene ambiguous. The CDR3 sequence is 14 residues long. CDR1 and CDR2 (germline): MGHRA, YSYEKL. V was clipped by 3 bases and J by 4 bases, with 12 bases between them. This CDR3 reads CASSHPEGSYGYTF. CDR3 nucleotide sequence: TGCGCCAGCAGCCATCCGGAGGGTTCCTATGGCTACACCTTC.

J is TRBJ2-1 and V is TRBV13; D might be TRBD1 (6 bases). This CDR3 has 15 amino acids. Trimming cost V 0 bases and J 5 bases, with 11 bases left between them. Per the germline V gene, CDR1 is PRHDT and CDR2 is FYEKMQ (reference sequence). CDR3 in amino acids: CASSLGGHPNNEQFF. The CDR3, as DNA: TGTGCCAGCAGCTTAGGGGGACACCCAAACAATGAGCAGTTCTTC.